This T cell receptor beta chain was recorded in a study of cytomegalovirus exposure and HLA in healthy donors. The repertoire was sequenced with immunoSEQ multiplex PCR; TCRdb's copy has only in-frame clones and lacks some. This table holds 71,000 or so clones, about 94% found once. Germline trimming cut 2 bases from V and 3 bases from J; bases unmatched to any gene: 1. This CDR3 spans 15 amino acids. Per germline, CDR1 MNHNS and CDR2 SASEGT. This clone occurred a few times. Distinct nucleotide sequences in the sample also encode this CDR3. A roughly 120-subject validation cohort, separate from the roughly 670-subject first cohort, supplied the donors.

This TCR came from a man between 18 and 35 years old in good health and CMV-seropositive. Sequenced input: PBMCs. V and J are TRBV6-1 and TRBJ2-7, with TRBD2 matching 13 bases. The CDR3 protein is CASSERTSGSYEQYF. CDR3 coding DNA: TGTGCCAGCAGTGAAAGGACTAGCGGGAGCTACGAGCAGTACTTC.